What follows is one T cell receptor beta chain and its context. These data are taken from a study of shared clonotypes between healthy human individuals. The method was immunoSEQ multiplex PCR; TCRdb's version includes in-frame clones alone and lacks a portion of them. In the table there are about 450,000 clones, roughly 77% of which are singletons. V dropped 1 base and J dropped 1 base, with 7 bases sitting between them. The CDR3 loop spans 14 amino acids. Germline assignment: CDR1 SEHNR and CDR2 FQNEAQ (reference sequence). The rearrangement joins TRBV7-9 to TRBJ1-1; D unclear. This TCR came from a woman aged 40-49 years in good health. Some clones in this sample may be carry-over from other donors' samples. Sequencing was done on a sample of PBMCs. CDR3 amino acids: CASSLGSANTEAFF. CDR3 DNA sequence: TGTGCCAGCAGCTTAGGGAGTGCGAACACTGAAGCTTTCTTT. The full variable domain, completed using reference TRBV7-9 and TRBJ1-1, is DTGVSQNPRHKITKRGQNVTFRCDPISEHNRLYWYRQTLGQGPEFLTYFQNEAQLEKSRLLSDRFSAERPKGSFSTLEIQRTEQGDSAMYLCASSLGSANTEAFFGQGTRLTVV.